What follows are 32 T cell receptor beta chains derived from one specimen sequenced in a study of blood T cell repertoires in COVID-19 (dated by TCRdb to about 2020). Libraries were constructed by the immunoSEQ multiplex PCR assay. TCRdb provides this immuneACCESS table in a form limited to in-frame rearrangements. Some clones are lacking; in checked studies, under half of them reflect an unresolved V gene, and why the rest are absent is not known. The sample table lists 70,000 or so clones, about nine tenths of them with a count of one. 11% of the sample lies in the top ten. Sequenced: peripheral blood. Receptors originate from a man between 65 and 85 years old with active or convalescent COVID-19.

This chain joins TRBV7-9 and TRBJ2-2; 11 nucleotides line up with TRBD2. Losses at the gene ends were 5 bases for V and 1 base for J; bases not matched to a gene: 6. Germline V gives CDR1 SEHNR, CDR2 FQNEAQ (reference sequence). The CDR3 sequence is 17 residues long. CDR3 sequence reads: CASSHTSGGQNTGELFF. The CDR3 region has the DNA TGTGCCAGCAGCCACACTAGCGGGGGACAGAACACCGGGGAGCTGTTTTTT.

The V and J genes are TRBV24-1 and TRBJ2-2; the match to TRBD1 covers 12 bases. This CDR3 region has 17 residues. From germline, CDR1 is KGHDR and CDR2 SFDVKD. J gave up 6 bases and V 5 bases, and 9 bases lay outside the gene matches. CDR3 residues: CATSGPGQGASAGELFF. The CDR3 coding sequence is TGTGCCACCAGTGGTCCGGGACAGGGGGCGTCGGCCGGGGAGCTGTTTTTT.

The chain carries TRBV4-2 and TRBJ2-5; D gene unclear. Trimming took 4 bases from V and 3 from J, leaving 9 bases between them. The CDR3 has 13 residues. The germline V gene encodes CDR1 LGHNA and CDR2 YNFKEQ. The CDR3 nucleotides read TGTGCCAGCAGCCCAAGCGTAGAAGAGACCCAGTACTTC. The encoded protein is CASSPSVEETQYF.

This clone is a singleton in its sample. The chain recombines TRBV4-3 with TRBJ2-3, with TRBD2 matching over 7 bases. The CDR3 has 16 amino acids. Germline CDR1 and CDR2: LGHNA and YSLEER. The V segment lost 1 base and the J segment 4 bases; nucleotides outside the gene matches: 8. The CDR3 is CASSQAVRGGADTQYF. DNA of the CDR3: TGCGCCAGCAGCCAAGCTGTGCGGGGAGGGGCAGATACGCAGTATTTT.

The V gene is TRBV15, the J gene TRBJ2-6; D gene unclear. From germline, CDR1 is LNHNV and CDR2 YYDKDF (reference sequence). V shed 8 bases and J shed 0 bases, with 8 bases lying between them. This CDR3 is 14 amino acids long. The CDR3 loop is CATGRYSGANVLTF. In DNA form, the CDR3 reads TGTGCCACCGGGCGATACTCTGGGGCCAACGTCCTGACTTTC.

The chain employs TRBV5-4 and TRBJ1-2; D ambiguous. This CDR3 comprises 13 residues. Germline V gene sequence: CDR1 SGHNT, CDR2 YYREEE (reference sequence). V was shortened by 2 bases and J by 3 bases, with 8 bases between the two germline ends. CDR3 DNA: TGTGCCAGCAGCTTTGGGAGTTACTATGGCTACACCTTC. As protein: CASSFGSYYGYTF.

The chain has TRBV6-2 or TRBV6-3 and TRBJ2-7; 10 nucleotides agree with TRBD2. Germline V gene data show CDR1 as MNHEY and CDR2 as SVGEGT. Trimming cost V 5 bases and J 6 bases; bases outside gene matches: 10. CDR3 length: 15 residues. The CDR3: CASSPWTSGGGEQYF. The CDR3 nucleotides are TGTGCCAGCAGTCCCTGGACTAGCGGAGGGGGCGAGCAGTACTTC.

As regards this clone: At one of its ends the junction is not consistent with the germline gene, which may arise from a read error. As DNA, the CDR3 is TGTGCCAGCGGTTACAGGGGGTTATCAGACACTGAAGCTTTCTTT. Its translation is CASGYRGLSDTEAFF. V gene TRBV6-5 combines with J gene TRBJ1-1, with 8 bases fitting TRBD1. This CDR3 spans 15 amino acids. Germline values: CDR1 MNHEY, CDR2 SVGAGI.

The chain is built from TRBV6-5 and TRBJ2-1; no definite D call. V shed 6 bases and J shed 2 bases, with 14 bases lying between them. The germline CDR1 and CDR2 sequences are MNHEY and SVGAGI. The CDR3 has 15 residues. CDR3 protein: CASRPQQFAYNEQFF. Here the CDR3 DNA reads TGTGCCAGCAGGCCACAACAGTTCGCCTACAATGAGCAGTTCTTC.

CDR3 nucleotide sequence: TGTGCCTGGAGTCCCGGACTAGCTTACGAGCAGTACTTC. This gives the protein CAWSPGLAYEQYF. The chain is built from TRBV30 and TRBJ2-7; 8 positions match TRBD2. The CDR3 sequence is 13 residues long. V trimming: 2 bases; J trimming: 4 bases; junction bases outside the gene matches: 4. CDR1 and CDR2 from the germline V gene are GTSNPN and SVGIG (reference sequence).

The J gene is TRBJ2-5, the V gene TRBV6-5; D possibly corresponds to TRBD1 (8 bases). Germline V gene lookup returns CDR1 MNHEY and CDR2 SVGAGI. V was pared by 2 bases and J by 5 bases, with 18 bases between. The CDR3 runs to 16 residues. The CDR3 sequence is CASSYPTGEGRETQYF. In DNA, the CDR3 is TGTGCCAGCAGTTACCCGACAGGGGAGGGACGGGAGACCCAGTACTTC.

The chain links TRBV30 to TRBJ2-1, with TRBD2 matching 7 bases. Germline values: CDR1 GTSNPN, CDR2 SVGIG (reference sequence). V was pared by 4 bases and J by 2 bases, with 2 bases of the junction left unmatched. The CDR3 covers 13 residues. This CDR3 is CAWNRGAYNEQFF. The CDR3 DNA sequence: TGTGCCTGGAATCGGGGGGCCTACAATGAGCAGTTCTTC. Filled out from reference TRBV30 and TRBJ2-1, the complete variable domain reads SQTIHQWPATLVQPVGSPLSLECTVEGTSNPNLYWYRQAAGRGLQLLFYSVGIGQISSEVPQNLSASRPQDRQFILSSKKLLLSDSGFYLCAWNRGAYNEQFFGPGTRLTVL.

The CDR3 sequence: CASSLMGALGASNQPQHF. The DNA for the CDR3 is TGTGCCAGCAGTCTTATGGGGGCTCTCGGAGCGAGCAATCAGCCCCAGCATTTT. This rearrangement joins TRBV28 to TRBJ1-5, with D maybe TRBD1 (6 bases). The V end was cut by 5 bases, the J end by 1 base, with 21 bases between. Germline V gives CDR1 MDHEN, CDR2 SYDVKM. This CDR3 region has 18 residues.

V and J are TRBV15 and TRBJ1-4; D remains ambiguous. CDR1 is LNHNV and CDR2 is YYDKDF in the germline V gene (reference sequence). The germline V and J ends were trimmed by 3 bases and 8 bases, with 10 bases remaining between them. This CDR3 region has 13 residues. This CDR3 reads CATSSAPGEKLFF. Here the CDR3 DNA reads TGTGCCACCAGCAGCGCTCCAGGAGAAAAACTGTTTTTT.

J is TRBJ2-2 and V is TRBV7-3, with a possible D match to TRBD2 (5 bases). V was trimmed by 5 bases and J by 7 bases, leaving 17 bases between them. There are 15 residues in the CDR3. Germline V gene sequence: CDR1 SGHTA, CDR2 FQGTGA. The CDR3 nucleotides are TGTGCCAGCAGCCCTCTGACTGGAGGTGGCGGGGAGCTGTTTTTT. Amino acids: CASSPLTGGGGELFF.

This clone is a singleton in its sample. The chain is built from TRBV6-2 or TRBV6-3 and TRBJ2-5, with TRBD1 matching 9 bases. After removal of 5 bases from V and 4 bases from J, the junction contained 14 bases not matched to a gene. The CDR3 extends over 17 amino acids. Germline assignment: CDR1 MNHEY and CDR2 SVGEGT. The CDR3 DNA sequence: TGTGCCAGCAGTACCTCCTGGGACAGGGACCGGAGAGAGACCCAGTACTTC. It yields the protein CASSTSWDRDRRETQYF.

The chain uses TRBV5-1 and TRBJ1-2; D may be TRBD1 (6 bases). From germline, CDR1 is SGHRS and CDR2 YFSETQ. Trimming removed 3 bases at V and 8 bases at J, with 17 bases between. The CDR3 covers 14 residues. In DNA form, the CDR3 reads TGCGCCAGCAGCTACCGGGACACGGGCTTCGGCTACACCTTC. Translating gives CASSYRDTGFGYTF.

The chain combines TRBV13 with TRBJ1-5; 10 bases are shared with TRBD1. The CDR3 totals 16 residues. Germline lookup yields CDR1 PRHDT and CDR2 FYEKMQ (reference sequence). With 8 bases clipped from V and 4 bases from J, the junction kept 11 bases outside the gene matches. The CDR3 region is CASGNSGQGRNQPQHF. The DNA of the CDR3 is TGTGCCAGCGGTAATTCGGGACAGGGGAGGAATCAGCCCCAGCATTTT.

The chain combines TRBV12-3 or TRBV12-4 with TRBJ1-5; D is unresolved. Trimming pared 6 bases from V and 6 bases from J, leaving 9 bases between. The CDR3 is made up of 12 amino acids. The CDR3 DNA reads as TGTGCCAGCAGAAATAGCGGTCAGCCCCAGCATTTT. This sequence encodes CASRNSGQPQHF.

The J gene is TRBJ1-1, the V gene TRBV28; D not resolved. Germline CDR1 reads MDHEN; CDR2 reads SYDVKM. The CDR3 covers 12 residues. V was shortened by 3 bases and J by 5 bases, with 7 bases between the two germline ends. DNA for the CDR3: TGTGCCAGCAGTTTGGTGCGGACTGAAGCTTTCTTT. Translating gives CASSLVRTEAFF.

The chain carries TRBV29-1 and TRBJ1-1; 7 bases map to TRBD1. The germline CDR1 and CDR2 sequences are SQVTM and ANQGSEA. J lost 1 base, V lost 3 bases, and 2 bases had no gene match. CDR3 length: 13 amino acids. This chain's CDR3 is CSVEGQTNTEAFF. The CDR3, as DNA: TGCAGCGTTGAGGGACAGACGAACACTGAAGCTTTCTTT.

The chain recombines TRBV28 with TRBJ1-4; D call uncertain. Germline CDR1 and CDR2: MDHEN and SYDVKM. V was cut by 5 bases and J by 1 base, with 11 bases left in between. This CDR3 contains 15 residues. The CDR3 is CASSLHGVTNEKLFF. The CDR3 DNA follows: TGTGCCAGCAGTCTTCATGGAGTAACTAATGAAAAACTGTTTTTT.

The genes are TRBV28 and TRBJ2-7; unclear D gene. Trimming shortened V by 7 bases and J by 0 bases, and 22 bases separated the two germline ends. The V gene's germline CDR1 is MDHEN and CDR2 SYDVKM. This CDR3 comprises 17 residues. The CDR3 DNA is TGTGCCAGCACTAGGAGACTTCCTAGAAAGAGCTCCTACGAGCAGTACTTC. Translating it yields CASTRRLPRKSSYEQYF.

The V gene is TRBV24-1, the J gene TRBJ2-7, with D unresolved. The CDR3 loop spans 12 amino acids. V lost 5 bases and J lost 4, with 8 bases in between. Germline CDR1 KGHDR, CDR2 SFDVKD. The CDR3 reads CATSGQTYEQYF. The DNA for the CDR3 is TGTGCCACCAGTGGGCAGACATACGAGCAGTACTTC.

V and J are TRBV6-6 and TRBJ2-4; possibly TRBD2 for D (6 bases). CDR3 size: 14 residues. V lost 2 bases, J lost 8 bases, and 13 bases lay in between. Germline V gene sequence: CDR1 MNHNY, CDR2 SVGAGI (reference sequence). CDR3: CASSYAGPSDIQYF. The CDR3 DNA is TGTGCCAGCAGTTACGCGGGACCCTCGGACATTCAGTACTTC.

The V call is TRBV19, the J call TRBJ2-1, with TRBD1 as a possible D gene (6 bases). Deletions cut 1 base from V and 9 bases from J, with 16 bases between. CDR3 length: 15 amino acids. The germline V gene has CDR1 LNHDA and CDR2 SQIVND (reference sequence). DNA of the CDR3: TGTGCCAGTAGTATAGGGGACACCGCCAGGGGTGAGCAGTTCTTC. It encodes CASSIGDTARGEQFF.

The rearrangement links TRBV6-2 or TRBV6-3 to TRBJ2-1, with 8 bases fitting TRBD1. The CDR3 is made up of 16 amino acids. V shed 2 bases and J 8 bases; nucleotides not matched to a gene: 11. Germline V gene sequence: CDR1 MNHEY, CDR2 SVGEGT. CDR3 coding DNA: TGTGCCAGCAGTTACGCGGAGCAAACAGGGGGTCATGAGCAGTTCTTC. Amino acids: CASSYAEQTGGHEQFF.

This clone has only one observation. V usage is TRBV5-1 and J usage is TRBJ1-5; no clear D gene. There are 13 residues in the CDR3. Trimming pared 1 base from V and 0 bases from J, leaving 2 bases between. Germline V gene lookup returns CDR1 SGHRS and CDR2 YFSETQ. Here the CDR3 reads CASSLRSNQPQHF. The CDR3 coding sequence is TGCGCCAGCAGCTTGCGTAGCAATCAGCCCCAGCATTTT.

This clone occurred once. The chain recombines TRBV23-1 with TRBJ2-4, with TRBD1 identical over 7 bases. TRBV23-1 falls under the ORF class, with uncertain function. The CDR3 length is 17 residues. Trimming at V came to 4 bases and at J to 0 bases, leaving 9 bases not matched to a gene. CDR3 bases: TGCGCCAGCAGTCGACCGACAGGGATTCTAGCCAAAAACATTCAGTACTTC. It is translated as CASSRPTGILAKNIQYF.

The chain carries TRBV28 and TRBJ1-2, with D maybe TRBD1 (6 bases). This CDR3 contains 16 residues. From germline, CDR1 is MDHEN and CDR2 SYDVKM. Trimming pared 4 bases from V and 0 bases from J, leaving 15 bases between. The DNA for the CDR3 is TGTGCCAGCAGTTCCGGGACACCCCAATCTAACTATGGCTACACCTTC. This codes for CASSSGTPQSNYGYTF.

The chain employs TRBV7-2 and TRBJ2-1, with TRBD2 matching over 9 bases. V was pared by 5 bases and J by 8 bases, with 13 bases of the junction left unmatched. CDR1 SGHTA and CDR2 FQGNSA come from the germline V gene. The CDR3 contains 16 residues. CDR3 bases: TGTGCCAGCAGCCAAACCGGGACTAGCATTCCGGATGAGCAGTTCTTC. Translation gives CASSQTGTSIPDEQFF.

This clone was counted a single time. The chain recombines TRBV28 with TRBJ1-5; 7 nucleotides line up with TRBD1. V shed 5 bases and J 6 bases; nucleotides not matched to a gene: 4. Germline lookup yields CDR1 MDHEN and CDR2 SYDVKM. The CDR3 has 13 residues. The CDR3 sequence: CASSLTGVQPQHF. In DNA, the CDR3 is TGTGCCAGCAGTCTTACAGGGGTTCAGCCCCAGCATTTT.